This entry concerns a single TCR beta chain. By its share of the sample, this clonotype is medium-sized (0.01 to 0.1%). There is no known antigen for this receptor. No much larger clone is present one base from it, and per-base qualities are unavailable. The germline V end is reduced by 5 bases and the J end by 0 bases; junction bases left unmatched: 6. From the cysteine through the phenylalanine, the CDR3 covers 15 amino acids. The entry retains the CDR3 DNA only, 45 bases that are in frame from base 1. As encoded in the germline V gene, CDR1 is MNHEY while CDR2 is SVGEGT. The data are from a study of T cells generated in artificial thymic organoids (dated by TCRdb to about 2017). Regarding the research as a whole: TCR alpha and beta CDR3 repertoires of in vitro artificial thymic organoid-derived CD8 single positive T cells were compared with thymic and peripheral blood naive CD8 T cells. The displayed repertoire sequencing data were described as being representative of three independent experiments.

Separate semi-nested PCR amplifications were run for the TCRalpha and TCRbeta libraries, using Advantage 2 and reverse primers located in the TRAC or TRBC constant regions. The amount of total RNA going into first-strand cDNA synthesis ranged between about 3 and 500 ng. TCR cDNA libraries were made by 5'-RACE with the SMARTer PCR cDNA Synthesis kit, using a poly-dT primer for first-strand synthesis. The semi-nested reverse primers in the constant regions carried 5-nucleotide sample-specific barcodes, and the PCR products were cleaned up with the Zymo DNA Clean and Concentrator-5 kit. Up to ten barcoded samples were pooled, ligated to Illumina adaptors and sequenced as 2 x 150 bp paired-end reads on an Illumina MiSeq. The authors processed their data as follows. Demultiplexed reads were aligned with BLAT to a custom library of all human TRAV, TRAJ, TRBV, TRBD and TRBJ combinations from IMGT. The best BLAT hits were picked using pslCDnaFilter (-maxAligns=1, -ignoreIntrons), and custom Perl scripts were used to calculate clonotype frequencies. TCRdb cleaned the public reads at Q25 with fastp, built clones with MiXCR and kept in-frame beta chains. Rows with one shared CDR3 protein collapse into an entry with the most common genes and DNA. The V and J calls and clone size come from TCRdb's table, not from the authors' own analysis. The sample table shows 5,000 to 7,000 distinct CDR3 sequences, and more than 25% are seen once. Together, the top ten hold about 2.4% of the sample.

Non-mobilized peripheral blood was collected from healthy adult donors. Primary CD8+ T cells were enriched by magnetic beads using the Miltenyi CD8+ T cell Isolation Kit. Before RNA extraction, naive CD8 T cells from blood were sorted by FACS as CD3+TCRalphabeta+CD8+CD45RO-CCR7+ cells. For each sample, total RNA was purified from roughly 40,000 to 200,000 sorted cells using the RNeasy Micro kit, and RNA quality was checked on an Agilent RNA 6000 Nano chip. General findings and caveats noted by the study authors: The TCR clonotype diversity of organoid-derived CD8 single positive T cells was physiological and comparable to that of naive CD8 T cells from thymus and blood.

The chain is assembled from TRBV6-2 or TRBV6-3 and TRBJ1-2; the central 7 bases match TRBD1. What was sequenced was naive CD8+ T cells from blood. Read against the paper, the sample's cell subset or site label means: CD3+TCRalphabeta+CD8SP T cells; for blood, CD45RO-CCR7+ naive CD8+ T cells. This receptor was identified in a human donor who gave cord blood stem cells for thymic organoid culture, a cardiac surgery patient who gave postnatal thymus, or a blood donor (not recorded which). The bases are TGTGCCAGCAGTCCTATGACAGGGACTAACTATGGCTACACCTTC. It specifies CASSPMTGTNYGYTF.